The T cell receptor beta chain described here comes from a study of patients and donors after allogeneic stem cell transplantation. MiXCR, applied by TCRdb to the RT-PCR reads, yields one record per CDR3 protein. The table includes about 960,000 distinct CDR3 sequences, more than 15% detected once. Material: blood, either unsorted or a sorted T cell fraction (not recorded which). The receptor was derived from a human donor who was either an allogeneic HSCT recipient or a stem cell or donor lymphocyte infusion donor (not recorded which). It is not recorded whose cells these are; they may come from a transplant donor.

The DNA of the CDR3 is TGTGCCAGCAGCAAAAAGGTACAGGCCCGTGGCACCGGGGAGCTGTTTTTT. This sequence encodes CASSKKVQARGTGELFF. The chain recombines TRBV21-1 with TRBJ2-2; the table gives TRBD1 as D, unverified against the DNA. TRBV21-1 counts as a pseudogene. The CDR3 is made up of 17 amino acids.